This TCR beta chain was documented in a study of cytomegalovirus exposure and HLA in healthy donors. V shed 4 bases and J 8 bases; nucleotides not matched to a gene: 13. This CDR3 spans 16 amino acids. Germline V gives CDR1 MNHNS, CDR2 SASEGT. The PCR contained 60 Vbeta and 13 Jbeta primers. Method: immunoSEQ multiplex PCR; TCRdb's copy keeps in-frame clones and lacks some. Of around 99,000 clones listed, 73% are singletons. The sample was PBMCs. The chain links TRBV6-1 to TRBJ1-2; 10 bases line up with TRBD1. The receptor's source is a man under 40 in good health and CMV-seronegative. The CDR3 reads CASSVNRDRGSMGYTF. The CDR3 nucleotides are TGTGCCAGCAGTGTAAACCGGGACAGGGGTAGTATGGGCTACACCTTC.